The source of this TCR beta chain is a study of blood T cell repertoires in COVID-19 (dated by TCRdb to between 2020 and 2021). Regarding the study in general: The collaborator samples originated in the United States, Italy and Spain and spanned the acute and convalescent phases of COVID-19. The material from the prospective study consisted of cDNA or gDNA derived from T cells, B-cell-depleted T cells, or PBMCs. Sample metadata almost always included a de-identified subject ID, COVID-19 status, age in years and sex. The dataset comprised deeply sampled blood TCRbeta repertoires from subjects exposed to, actively infected with, or recovered from COVID-19. Samples came from the ongoing ImmuneRACE study (first 160 participants) plus 1,254 subjects from 6 global collaborators. HLA class I and class II types, where available, came from metadata supplied by the sample provider rather than from assay-based typing. The repertoires were made available in a free public database intended to serve as a resource for research on the immune response to SARS-CoV-2. Overall study results and their limits: The amount of clinical and demographic metadata varied by source and participant and was provided uncurated.

Including cysteine and phenylalanine, the CDR3 has 12 amino acids. Kept here is only the CDR3 DNA, which spans 36 bases and is read in frame from base 1. The germline V gene sets CDR1 to SQVTM and CDR2 to ANQGSEA. V loses 4 bases, J loses 7 bases, and the germline ends lie 11 bases apart. Note on this clone: Which antigen it targets is not known. The record has no base qualities; no much larger clone is one base away.

TCRbeta CDR3 regions were amplified from genomic DNA by means of the immunoSEQ Assay, a bias-controlled multiplex PCR. The original pipeline was this. Nucleated cell counts per sample were estimated from amplification of reference gene primers within the assay. To quantify the absolute abundance of each unique TCRbeta CDR3 rearrangement, sequence reads were collapsed and filtered. Productive Simpson clonality was computed per sample as the square root of Simpson's diversity index over productive rearrangements. TCRdb provides this immuneACCESS table in a form limited to in-frame rearrangements. Some clones are lacking; in checked studies, under half of them reflect an unresolved V gene, and why the rest are absent is not known. V, J and clone size derive from that table, while D and trimming were established from the DNA sequence. The sample table lists around 180,000 clones, more than 65% of them with a count of one. The ten largest clones represent about a sixth of the sample.

Participants in the prospective study were aged roughly 18 to 90 years, lived in about two dozen United States geographic areas, and enrolled through a virtual design. To assign participants to cohorts, the prospective study relied on clinical history that participants themselves reported in a screening survey and a study questionnaire. In the prospective study, whole blood, serum and a nasopharyngeal or oropharyngeal swab were collected from each participant by mobile phlebotomists. Prospective study participants could optionally give additional blood draws and questionnaires over a roughly two-month period. Prospective study blood samples were shipped either frozen or at room temperature before DNA extraction.

The V gene is TRBV29-1 and the J gene is TRBJ1-5, and the D gene may be TRBD1, 5 bases matching. Specimen: PBMCs or T cells enriched from blood (not recorded which). This TCR derives from a woman aged 50 to 65 with acute COVID-19. At the DNA level, the sequence is TGCAGCGTTGGCCAGGGAGGCCAGCCCCAGCATTTT. It translates to CSVGQGGQPQHF. Extended through the reference TRBV29-1 and TRBJ1-5 proteins, this CDR3 yields the full variable domain: SAVISQKPSRDICQRGTSLTIQCQVDSQVTMMFWYRQQPGQSLTLIATANQGSEATYESGFVIDKFPISRPNLTFSTLTVSNMSPEDSSIYLCSVGQGGQPQHFGDGTRLSIL.